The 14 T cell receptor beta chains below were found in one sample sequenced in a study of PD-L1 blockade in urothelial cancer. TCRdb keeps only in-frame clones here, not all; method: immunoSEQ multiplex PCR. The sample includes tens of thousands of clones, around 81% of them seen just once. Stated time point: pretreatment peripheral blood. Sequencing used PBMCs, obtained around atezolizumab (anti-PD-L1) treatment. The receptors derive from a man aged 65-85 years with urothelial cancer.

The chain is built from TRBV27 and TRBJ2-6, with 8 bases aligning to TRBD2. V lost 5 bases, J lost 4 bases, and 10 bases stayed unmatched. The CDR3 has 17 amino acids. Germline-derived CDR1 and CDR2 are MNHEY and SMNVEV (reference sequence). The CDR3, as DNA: TGTGCCAGCAGTCGGGGGGGAATTACACCGGGGGCCAACGTCCTGACTTTC. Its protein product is CASSRGGITPGANVLTF. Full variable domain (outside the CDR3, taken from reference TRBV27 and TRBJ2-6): EAQVTQNPRYLITVTGKKLTVTCSQNMNHEYMSWYRQDPGLGLRQIYYSMNVEVTDKGDVPEGYKVSRKEKRNFPLILESPSPNQTSLYFCASSRGGITPGANVLTFGAGSRLTVL.

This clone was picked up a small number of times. CDR3 DNA sequence: TGCGCCAGCAGCTTGGCAGGGGCGAATACGCAGTATTTT. It is translated as CASSLAGANTQYF. The chain carries TRBV5-1 and TRBJ2-3; D might be TRBD1 (6 bases). The CDR3 sequence is 13 residues long. Germline V gives CDR1 SGHRS, CDR2 YFSETQ. The V end was cut by 0 bases, the J end by 7 bases, with 9 bases between. Variable domain in full (rest from reference TRBV5-1 and TRBJ2-3): KAGVTQTPRYLIKTRGQQVTLSCSPISGHRSVSWYQQTPGQGLQFLFEYFSETQRNKGNFPGRFSGRQFSNSRSEMNVSTLELGDSALYLCASSLAGANTQYFGPGTRLTVL.

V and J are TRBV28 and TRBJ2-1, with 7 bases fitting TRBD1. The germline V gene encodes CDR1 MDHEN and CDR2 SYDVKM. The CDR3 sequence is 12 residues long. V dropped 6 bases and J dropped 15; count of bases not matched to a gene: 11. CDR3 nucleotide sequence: TGTGCCAGCAGGCTACCAGGGGGAAGGTGGTTCTTC. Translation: CASRLPGGRWFF.

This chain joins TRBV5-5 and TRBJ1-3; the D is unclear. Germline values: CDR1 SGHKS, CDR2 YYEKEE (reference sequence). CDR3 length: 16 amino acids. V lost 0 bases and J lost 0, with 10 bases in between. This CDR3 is CASSLDRRSSGNTIYF. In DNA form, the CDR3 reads TGTGCCAGCAGCTTGGACAGAAGAAGCTCTGGAAACACCATATATTTT.

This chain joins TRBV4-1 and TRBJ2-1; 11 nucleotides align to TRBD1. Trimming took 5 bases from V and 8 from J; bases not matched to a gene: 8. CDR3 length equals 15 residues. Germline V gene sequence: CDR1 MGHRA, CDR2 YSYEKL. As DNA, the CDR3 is TGCGCCAGCAGCTTAAGGACAGGGGGCGGGTATGAGCAGTTCTTC. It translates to CASSLRTGGGYEQFF.

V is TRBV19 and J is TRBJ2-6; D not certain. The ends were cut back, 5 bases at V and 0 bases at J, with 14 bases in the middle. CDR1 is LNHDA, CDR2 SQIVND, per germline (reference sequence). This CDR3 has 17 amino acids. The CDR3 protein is CASSSPGGYSGANVLTF. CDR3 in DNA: TGTGCCAGTAGTTCCCCAGGTGGGTACTCTGGGGCCAACGTCCTGACTTTC.

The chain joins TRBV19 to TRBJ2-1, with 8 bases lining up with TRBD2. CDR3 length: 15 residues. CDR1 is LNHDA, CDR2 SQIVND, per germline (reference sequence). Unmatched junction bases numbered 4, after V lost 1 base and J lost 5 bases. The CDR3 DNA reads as TGTGCCAGTAGTATAGGGCTAGCGGGCAACAATGAGCAGTTCTTC. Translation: CASSIGLAGNNEQFF.

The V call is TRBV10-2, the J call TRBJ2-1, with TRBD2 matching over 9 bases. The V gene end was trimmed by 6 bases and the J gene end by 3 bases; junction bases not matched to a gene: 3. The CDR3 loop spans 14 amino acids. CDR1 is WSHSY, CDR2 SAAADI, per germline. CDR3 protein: CASRLAGNYNEQFF. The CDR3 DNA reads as TGCGCCAGCAGGCTAGCGGGAAACTACAATGAGCAGTTCTTC.

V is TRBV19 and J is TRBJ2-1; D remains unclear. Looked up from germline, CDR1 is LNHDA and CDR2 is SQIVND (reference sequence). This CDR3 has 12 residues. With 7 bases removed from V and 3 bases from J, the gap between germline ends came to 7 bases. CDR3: CASTGGYNEQFF. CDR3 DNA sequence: TGTGCCAGTACCGGCGGCTACAATGAGCAGTTCTTC. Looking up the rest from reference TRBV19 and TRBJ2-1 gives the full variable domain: DGGITQSPKYLFRKEGQNVTLSCEQNLNHDAMYWYRQDPGQGLRLIYYSQIVNDFQKGDIAEGYSVSREKKESFPLTVTSAQKNPTAFYLCASTGGYNEQFFGPGTRLTVL.

Here the CDR3 reads CASSQDGQGGDYGYTF. CDR3 coding DNA: TGCGCCAGCAGCCAAGATGGGCAGGGTGGTGACTATGGCTACACCTTC. The chain combines TRBV4-1 with TRBJ1-2, with D tentatively TRBD1 (5 bases). Germline-derived CDR1 and CDR2 are MGHRA and YSYEKL. Trimming left V 0 bases short and J 3 bases short, with 14 bases between. This CDR3 contains 16 residues.

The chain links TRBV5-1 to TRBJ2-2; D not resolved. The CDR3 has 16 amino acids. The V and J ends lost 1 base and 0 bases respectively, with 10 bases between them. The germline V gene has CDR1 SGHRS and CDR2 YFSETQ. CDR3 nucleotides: TGCGCCAGCAGCTTGCACGGTACCGCGAACACCGGGGAGCTGTTTTTT. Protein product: CASSLHGTANTGELFF.

CDR3 residues: CASSYGSGTEAFF. The CDR3 DNA reads TGTGCCAGCAGCTACGGGTCCGGCACTGAAGCTTTCTTT. This sequence joins TRBV7-9 and TRBJ1-1; no clear D. V lost 4 bases and J 4 bases, leaving 10 bases between the germline ends. CDR3 length: 13 amino acids. Germline values: CDR1 SEHNR, CDR2 FQNEAQ (reference sequence).

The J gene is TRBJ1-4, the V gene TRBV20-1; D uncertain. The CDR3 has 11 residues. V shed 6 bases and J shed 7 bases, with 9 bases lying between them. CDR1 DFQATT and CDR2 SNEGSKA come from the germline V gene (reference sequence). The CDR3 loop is CSAPRGEKLFF. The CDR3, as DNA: TGCAGTGCCCCGCGGGGTGAAAAACTGTTTTTT.

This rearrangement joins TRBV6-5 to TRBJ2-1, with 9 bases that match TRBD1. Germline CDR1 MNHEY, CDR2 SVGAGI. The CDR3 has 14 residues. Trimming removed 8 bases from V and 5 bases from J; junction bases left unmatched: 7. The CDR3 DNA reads TGTGCCAGCCGCACAGGGGGCTCAAACAATGAGCAGTTCTTC. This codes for CASRTGGSNNEQFF.